The present entry profiles one TCR beta chain with its context. V lost 3 bases, J lost 0 bases, and 12 bases lay in between. CDR3 length equals 16 residues. Germline V gene lookup returns CDR1 MGHDK and CDR2 SYGVNS. Healthy HIV-negative adults without recent acute infections or vaccinations served as donors. Using immunoSEQ multiplex PCR, the repertoire was profiled, and TCRdb retains in-frame clones only, with some absent. This sample has about 660,000 clones, with about 74% found just once. This specimen comes from a study of shared clonotypes between healthy human individuals. The sequenced sample was memory CD4+ T cells sorted from blood. The subset denotes: CD45RA-negative fraction. This TCR was recovered from a woman under 40 in good health. The chain combines TRBV25-1 with TRBJ2-1; possibly TRBD2 for D (6 bases). CDR3 protein: CASSDHGGFSYNEQFF. In DNA form, the CDR3 reads TGTGCCAGCAGTGATCACGGGGGATTCTCCTACAATGAGCAGTTCTTC.